This T cell receptor beta chain emerged from a study of blood T cell repertoires in COVID-19. In the study overall: COVID-19 samples collected from the United States, Italy and Spain covered acute and convalescent phases. Sources were T cells, B-cell-depleted T cells, or PBMCs; the material itself was cDNA or gDNA.

Authors' methods: Nucleated cell counts were estimated from reference gene primer amplification. The repertoire was sequenced with immunoSEQ multiplex PCR; TCRdb's copy has only in-frame clones and lacks some. V, J and clone size derive from that table, while D and trimming were established from the DNA sequence. The sample has roughly 71,000 clones; 86% are singletons. Germline V gene lookup returns CDR1 SGHVS and CDR2 FNYEAQ. The V and J ends lost 9 bases and 6 bases respectively, with 16 bases between them. The length of the CDR3 is 13 residues. The chain is built from TRBV7-6 and TRBJ2-3; D is perhaps TRBD1 (6 bases). The sequenced sample consisted of peripheral blood. The clonotype was recovered from a man between 25 and 39 years old with acute or convalescent COVID-19. The CDR3 DNA is TGTGCCAGTTCAGAACAGGGTACGGATACGCAGTATTTT. Protein product: CASSEQGTDTQYF.